Detailed here is one T cell receptor (beta chain). Germline assignment: CDR1 SGHTA and CDR2 FQGNSA. V dropped 2 bases and J dropped 11 bases, with 10 bases sitting between them. The CDR3 runs 12 residues. TCRdb fed the PCR reads into MiXCR, producing one record per CDR3 protein. The data contain some 2,900 distinct CDR3 sequences, approximately 48% of them seen just once; the ten biggest clones take up around 50%. These data belong to a study of immune characterization of retroperitoneal liposarcoma. The chain is built from TRBV7-2 and TRBJ2-1; TRBD2 is a possible D gene (6 bases). Material for sequencing was tumor tissue. The TCR originated in a male donor with retroperitoneal liposarcoma. CDR3 DNA: TGTGCCAGCAGCTTACATGGGACTCAGCAGTTCTTC. This gives the protein CASSLHGTQQFF.